This T cell receptor beta chain derives from a study of cytomegalovirus exposure and HLA in healthy donors. PCR primers comprised 60 Vbeta and 13 Jbeta primers. TCRdb's copy holds only in-frame clones and misses some; the assay was immunoSEQ multiplex PCR. The sample has some 110,000 clones, around 73% seen once. Germline V CDR1 and CDR2: LGHNA, YNFKEQ. The CDR3 length is 13 residues. The chain uses TRBV4-2 and TRBJ2-5; D perhaps matches TRBD1 (5 bases). The J call is doubtful: the DNA matches TRBJ2-7 better. Input material: PBMCs. The receptor was isolated from a man aged 60 to 69 in good health and CMV-seropositive. Here the CDR3 DNA reads TGTGCCAGCAGCCAAGACGCTCAGGGCGAGCAGTACTTC. Translated, it gives CASSQDAQGEQYF.